This TCR beta chain was sequenced during a study of siplizumab effects on memory and regulatory T cells. With 0 bases removed from V and 4 bases from J, the gap between germline ends came to 2 bases. This CDR3 spans 11 amino acids. The germline CDR1 and CDR2 sequences are SGHKS and YYEKEE (reference sequence). Regarding this clone: The antigen remains undetermined.

Overall study findings and caveats: Siplizumab produced a significant drop in alloreactive sequences attributable to unstimulated CD4+ memory cells. Mappable CD4+ clones that were alloreactive averaged approximately 70% Treg-derived with siplizumab versus approximately 27% in controls. The diversity of naive T cells seemed greater than that of memory cells, and their alloresponse contribution seemed major.

Method: immunoSEQ multiplex PCR; TCRdb's copy keeps in-frame clones and lacks some. The table lists under 100,000 clones, approximately 88% of them singletons, with under 2% in the top ten. Sequencing was performed on Tregs sorted from blood. V usage is TRBV5-5 and J usage is TRBJ2-7; D is ambiguous. This TCR derives from a human donor in good health. The CDR3 is CASSLGYEQYF. CDR3 sequence (DNA): TGTGCCAGCAGCTTGGGATACGAGCAGTACTTC.